This passage covers 25 T cell receptor beta chains from one sample sequenced in a study of shared clonotypes between healthy human individuals. Sequenced by immunoSEQ multiplex PCR; TCRdb stores in-frame clones only, minus some. The profile shows more than 400,000 clones, roughly 95% of them singletons. Input material: naive CD4+ T cells sorted from blood. The subset was: CD45RA+ positively selected. The receptor set was obtained from a woman under 40 in good health.

The V gene is TRBV27, the J gene TRBJ2-1; D could derive from TRBD1 or TRBD2 (5 bases each). The CDR3 contains 19 residues. CDR1 and CDR2 (germline): MNHEY, SMNVEV (reference sequence). The V and J ends lost 0 bases and 0 bases respectively, with 18 bases between them. The CDR3 nucleotides read TGTGCCAGCAGTTTATCGGGTGCGCTGGGACCGAGCTCCTACAATGAGCAGTTCTTC. Translating it yields CASSLSGALGPSSYNEQFF.

V gene TRBV5-1 combines with J gene TRBJ2-5; TRBD2 might be the D (6 bases). The CDR3 consists of 11 residues. With 4 bases removed from V and 5 bases from J, the gap between germline ends came to 6 bases. Germline assignment: CDR1 SGHRS and CDR2 YFSETQ. The CDR3 bases are TGCGCCAGCAGCGCGGGGGAGACCCAGTACTTC. Its protein is CASSAGETQYF.

The chain has TRBV30 and TRBJ2-2; 13 bases are a match to TRBD2. The germline V gene has CDR1 GTSNPN and CDR2 SVGIG (reference sequence). The CDR3 sequence is 17 residues long. Trimming took 4 bases from V and 4 from J; bases not matched to a gene: 9. CDR3 amino acids: CAWTAGLAGPGTGELFF. CDR3 DNA: TGTGCCTGGACCGCGGGACTAGCGGGACCGGGCACCGGGGAGCTGTTTTTT. The whole variable domain, filled in from reference TRBV30 and TRBJ2-2, reads SQTIHQWPATLVQPVGSPLSLECTVEGTSNPNLYWYRQAAGRGLQLLFYSVGIGQISSEVPQNLSASRPQDRQFILSSKKLLLSDSGFYLCAWTAGLAGPGTGELFFGEGSRLTVL.

The rearrangement joins TRBV28 to TRBJ2-7; D gene uncertain. Germline CDR1 reads MDHEN; CDR2 reads SYDVKM. V dropped 6 bases and J dropped 2 bases, with 8 bases sitting between them. The CDR3 length is 12 residues. CDR3 sequence reads: CASRPSTYEQYF. In DNA, the CDR3 is TGTGCCAGCAGACCTAGTACCTACGAGCAGTACTTC.

V usage is TRBV18 and J usage is TRBJ2-5; D unclear. V lost 6 bases to trimming and J lost 2 bases, with 10 bases between them. Looked up from germline, CDR1 is KGHSH and CDR2 is LQKENI. The CDR3 has 13 residues. The CDR3 loop is CASSPGVQETQYF. In DNA form, the CDR3 reads TGTGCCAGCTCGCCTGGGGTACAAGAGACCCAGTACTTC.

V is TRBV27 and J is TRBJ1-2; no firm D call. Trimming stripped 7 bases from V and 2 bases from J, with 11 bases between. The CDR3 covers 13 residues. Germline-derived CDR1 and CDR2 are MNHEY and SMNVEV (reference sequence). CDR3 loop: CASKTLTNYGYTF. The CDR3 bases are TGTGCCAGCAAGACATTGACGAACTATGGCTACACCTTC.

Of note for this clone: The same CDR3 also results from other DNA sequences found in this sample. The chain couples TRBV5-1 to TRBJ1-1; maybe TRBD1 (5 bases). Germline CDR1 reads SGHRS; CDR2 reads YFSETQ. Between the trimmed V and J ends, which lost 0 bases and 5 bases, there was a span of 11 bases. The CDR3 contains 14 residues. The CDR3 loop reads CASSLVAGNTEAFF. CDR3 bases: TGCGCCAGCAGCTTGGTGGCAGGGAATACTGAAGCTTTCTTT. The variable domain in full, with the rest retrieved from reference TRBV5-1 and TRBJ1-1, is KAGVTQTPRYLIKTRGQQVTLSCSPISGHRSVSWYQQTPGQGLQFLFEYFSETQRNKGNFPGRFSGRQFSNSRSEMNVSTLELGDSALYLCASSLVAGNTEAFFGQGTRLTVV.

This chain connects TRBV19 to TRBJ1-2; TRBD1 is a possible D gene (5 bases). Looked up from germline, CDR1 is LNHDA and CDR2 is SQIVND (reference sequence). Trimming took off 10 bases at V and 5 bases at J, with 20 bases between the two ends. There are 14 residues in the CDR3. The CDR3: CATGFGAEDYGYTF. CDR3 bases: TGTGCCACTGGGTTTGGGGCAGAGGATTATGGCTACACCTTC.

This chain connects TRBV6-1 to TRBJ1-2; D unclear. The germline gives CDR1 MNHNS, CDR2 SASEGT. V lost 3 bases to trimming and J lost 3 bases, with 17 bases between them. The CDR3 extends over 16 amino acids. CDR3 loop: CASSDIRGRWDYGYTF. CDR3 nucleotides: TGTGCCAGCAGTGATATCCGGGGTAGATGGGACTATGGCTACACCTTC.

This sequence joins TRBV5-1 and TRBJ1-2; D is possibly TRBD1 (6 bases). The V end was cut by 7 bases, the J end by 6 bases, with 22 bases between. This CDR3 comprises 15 residues. Germline values: CDR1 SGHRS, CDR2 YFSETQ. Written as DNA, the CDR3 is TGCGCCAGCGGTCCCGGACAGACAATTTCGGATGGCTACACCTTC. Protein product: CASGPGQTISDGYTF.

This chain links TRBV30 with TRBJ1-1, with a weak D call TRBD1 (5 bases). In germline, CDR1 is GTSNPN, CDR2 SVGIG (reference sequence). The V and J ends lost 2 bases and 6 bases respectively, with 13 bases between them. This CDR3 has 13 residues. The CDR3 DNA reads as TGTGCCTGGAGTCTCGGGGGGTTCGCTGAAGCTTTCTTT. This translates into CAWSLGGFAEAFF.

The chain carries TRBV11-2 and TRBJ2-7; the D call may be TRBD1 or TRBD2 (5 bases each). V shed 4 bases and J shed 3 bases, with 19 bases lying between them. Germline V gene sequence: CDR1 SGHAT, CDR2 FQNNGV. The CDR3 contains 16 residues. The CDR3 nucleotides are TGTGCCAGCAGCTGGAGGCCCCGGGACGGAGACTACGAGCAGTACTTC. It codes for CASSWRPRDGDYEQYF. The entire variable domain, with the rest obtained from reference TRBV11-2 and TRBJ2-7, is as follows: EAGVAQSPRYKIIEKRQSVAFWCNPISGHATLYWYQQILGQGPKLLIQFQNNGVVDDSQLPKDRFSAERLKGVDSTLKIQPAKLEDSAVYLCASSWRPRDGDYEQYFGPGTRLTVT.

Details on this clone: Additional DNA sequences in this sample encode the identical CDR3. The gene calls are TRBV28 and TRBJ1-5, with TRBD1 matching over 7 bases. J gave up 6 bases and V 4 bases, and 0 bases lay outside the gene matches. The CDR3 is 12 amino acids. Per the germline V gene, CDR1 is MDHEN and CDR2 is SYDVKM. CDR3 amino acids: CASSYRGQPQHF. CDR3 in DNA: TGTGCCAGCAGTTACAGGGGTCAGCCCCAGCATTTT.

The CDR3 loop reads CASSVAGGSTDTQYF. CDR3 nucleotides: TGTGCCAGCAGCGTAGCTGGGGGGAGCACAGATACGCAGTATTTT. The chain uses TRBV9 and TRBJ2-3; tentative D call: TRBD2 (6 bases). From germline, CDR1 is SGDLS and CDR2 YYNGEE. The CDR3 length is 15 residues. V was cut by 0 bases and J by 0 bases, with 8 bases left in between.

This chain joins TRBV7-3 and TRBJ2-1; D possibly corresponds to TRBD1 (6 bases). Trimming pared 6 bases from V and 0 bases from J, leaving 12 bases between. The CDR3 runs 15 residues. The germline V gene has CDR1 SGHTA and CDR2 FQGTGA. CDR3 nucleotide sequence: TGTGCCAGCAGTTCGGACAGAAACTCCTACAATGAGCAGTTCTTC. Translation: CASSSDRNSYNEQFF.

Of note for this clone: Other DNA sequences of this sample code for an identical CDR3. The chain uses TRBV20-1 and TRBJ2-5; D call uncertain. The germline V gene encodes CDR1 DFQATT and CDR2 SNEGSKA (reference sequence). CDR3 length equals 11 residues. V lost 1 base and J 2 bases, leaving 2 bases between the germline ends. The CDR3 loop is CSARGQETQYF. CDR3 DNA sequence: TGCAGTGCTAGAGGGCAAGAGACCCAGTACTTC.

The chain recombines TRBV6-5 with TRBJ1-1; TRBD1 agrees at 8 bases. J gave up 2 bases and V 4 bases, and 3 bases lay outside the gene matches. The CDR3 is made up of 14 amino acids. The germline gives CDR1 MNHEY, CDR2 SVGAGI. The CDR3 bases are TGTGCCAGCAGTTCCGGACAGGGAAACACTGAAGCTTTCTTT. This translates into CASSSGQGNTEAFF.

The rearrangement joins TRBV19 to TRBJ1-5, with a weak D call TRBD1 (5 bases). CDR1 and CDR2 (germline): LNHDA, SQIVND (reference sequence). CDR3 length equals 17 residues. Between the trimmed V and J ends, which lost 6 bases and 3 bases, there was a span of 21 bases. Here the CDR3 DNA reads TGTGCCAGTAGGGACCTCGACCGGGCAGGGCTCAATCAGCCCCAGCATTTT. Protein: CASRDLDRAGLNQPQHF. Looking up the rest from reference TRBV19 and TRBJ1-5 gives the full variable domain: DGGITQSPKYLFRKEGQNVTLSCEQNLNHDAMYWYRQDPGQGLRLIYYSQIVNDFQKGDIAEGYSVSREKKESFPLTVTSAQKNPTAFYLCASRDLDRAGLNQPQHFGDGTRLSIL.

The chain couples TRBV28 to TRBJ2-7; 9 bases match TRBD1. The CDR3 has 15 residues. Germline assignment: CDR1 MDHEN and CDR2 SYDVKM. V lost 5 bases, J lost 3 bases, and 8 bases stayed unmatched. This chain's CDR3 is CASSLGTGIFYEQYF. CDR3 in DNA: TGTGCCAGCAGTCTGGGGACAGGGATCTTCTACGAGCAGTACTTC.

The J gene is TRBJ1-2, the V gene TRBV11-3; D gene ambiguous. V was cut by 2 bases and J by 3 bases, with 16 bases left in between. CDR1 and CDR2 from the germline V gene are SGHNT and YENEEA. The CDR3 runs 16 residues. CDR3 loop: CASSLSKGQKDYGYTF. The CDR3, as DNA: TGTGCCAGCAGCTTATCAAAAGGGCAAAAAGACTATGGCTACACCTTC.

The genes are TRBV19 and TRBJ2-1; TRBD2 matches at 9 bases. The CDR3 length is 15 residues. V was pared by 3 bases and J by 2 bases, with 2 bases of the junction left unmatched. Germline CDR1 is LNHDA and CDR2 is SQIVND (reference sequence). The CDR3 spells CASSIGGGAYNEQFF. CDR3 nucleotides: TGTGCCAGTAGTATCGGCGGGGGGGCCTACAATGAGCAGTTCTTC. The full variable domain, rest sourced from reference TRBV19 and TRBJ2-1, is DGGITQSPKYLFRKEGQNVTLSCEQNLNHDAMYWYRQDPGQGLRLIYYSQIVNDFQKGDIAEGYSVSREKKESFPLTVTSAQKNPTAFYLCASSIGGGAYNEQFFGPGTRLTVL.

The rearrangement links TRBV29-1 to TRBJ2-5, with 9 bases aligning to TRBD2. The closer fit of TRBJ2-7 to the DNA end suggests the J call may be wrong. Germline CDR1 is SQVTM and CDR2 is ANQGSEA. The CDR3 runs to 14 residues. The chain's CDR3 is CSVENSGGTYEQYF. The DNA of the CDR3 is TGCAGCGTTGAAAATAGCGGGGGTACCTACGAGCAGTACTTC.

The CDR3 spells CASSLALAGNTGELFF. As DNA, the CDR3 is TGCGCCAGCAGCTTGGCCCTAGCGGGGAACACCGGGGAGCTGTTTTTT. The chain has TRBV5-1 and TRBJ2-2; TRBD2 agrees at 8 bases. Germline assignment: CDR1 SGHRS and CDR2 YFSETQ. This CDR3 region has 16 residues. V dropped 0 bases and J dropped 1; count of bases not matched to a gene: 2. The variable domain in full, completed from reference TRBV5-1 and TRBJ2-2, reads KAGVTQTPRYLIKTRGQQVTLSCSPISGHRSVSWYQQTPGQGLQFLFEYFSETQRNKGNFPGRFSGRQFSNSRSEMNVSTLELGDSALYLCASSLALAGNTGELFFGEGSRLTVL.

V is TRBV19 and J is TRBJ1-5; D may be TRBD1 (5 bases). V lost 4 bases to trimming and J lost 8 bases, with 12 bases between them. CDR3 length: 13 amino acids. The germline V gene encodes CDR1 LNHDA and CDR2 SQIVND (reference sequence). The chain's CDR3 is CASSKQGGKPQHF. In DNA, the CDR3 is TGTGCCAGTAGTAAGCAGGGAGGAAAGCCCCAGCATTTT.

V and J are TRBV5-8 and TRBJ2-1, with 14 bases aligning to TRBD2. The CDR3 spans 18 residues. Germline values: CDR1 SGHTS, CDR2 YDEGEE. V trimming: 5 bases; J trimming: 3 bases; junction bases outside the gene matches: 10. The CDR3 bases are TGTGCCAGCAGGACGGGACTAGCGGGAGACTCGTTCTACAATGAGCAGTTCTTC. It yields the protein CASRTGLAGDSFYNEQFF. Full variable domain (rest looked up from reference TRBV5-8 and TRBJ2-1): EAGVTQSPTHLIKTRGQQATLRCSPISGHTSVYWYQQALGLGLQFLLWYDEGEERNRGNFPPRFSGRQFPNYSSELNVNALELEDSALYLCASRTGLAGDSFYNEQFFGPGTRLTVL.